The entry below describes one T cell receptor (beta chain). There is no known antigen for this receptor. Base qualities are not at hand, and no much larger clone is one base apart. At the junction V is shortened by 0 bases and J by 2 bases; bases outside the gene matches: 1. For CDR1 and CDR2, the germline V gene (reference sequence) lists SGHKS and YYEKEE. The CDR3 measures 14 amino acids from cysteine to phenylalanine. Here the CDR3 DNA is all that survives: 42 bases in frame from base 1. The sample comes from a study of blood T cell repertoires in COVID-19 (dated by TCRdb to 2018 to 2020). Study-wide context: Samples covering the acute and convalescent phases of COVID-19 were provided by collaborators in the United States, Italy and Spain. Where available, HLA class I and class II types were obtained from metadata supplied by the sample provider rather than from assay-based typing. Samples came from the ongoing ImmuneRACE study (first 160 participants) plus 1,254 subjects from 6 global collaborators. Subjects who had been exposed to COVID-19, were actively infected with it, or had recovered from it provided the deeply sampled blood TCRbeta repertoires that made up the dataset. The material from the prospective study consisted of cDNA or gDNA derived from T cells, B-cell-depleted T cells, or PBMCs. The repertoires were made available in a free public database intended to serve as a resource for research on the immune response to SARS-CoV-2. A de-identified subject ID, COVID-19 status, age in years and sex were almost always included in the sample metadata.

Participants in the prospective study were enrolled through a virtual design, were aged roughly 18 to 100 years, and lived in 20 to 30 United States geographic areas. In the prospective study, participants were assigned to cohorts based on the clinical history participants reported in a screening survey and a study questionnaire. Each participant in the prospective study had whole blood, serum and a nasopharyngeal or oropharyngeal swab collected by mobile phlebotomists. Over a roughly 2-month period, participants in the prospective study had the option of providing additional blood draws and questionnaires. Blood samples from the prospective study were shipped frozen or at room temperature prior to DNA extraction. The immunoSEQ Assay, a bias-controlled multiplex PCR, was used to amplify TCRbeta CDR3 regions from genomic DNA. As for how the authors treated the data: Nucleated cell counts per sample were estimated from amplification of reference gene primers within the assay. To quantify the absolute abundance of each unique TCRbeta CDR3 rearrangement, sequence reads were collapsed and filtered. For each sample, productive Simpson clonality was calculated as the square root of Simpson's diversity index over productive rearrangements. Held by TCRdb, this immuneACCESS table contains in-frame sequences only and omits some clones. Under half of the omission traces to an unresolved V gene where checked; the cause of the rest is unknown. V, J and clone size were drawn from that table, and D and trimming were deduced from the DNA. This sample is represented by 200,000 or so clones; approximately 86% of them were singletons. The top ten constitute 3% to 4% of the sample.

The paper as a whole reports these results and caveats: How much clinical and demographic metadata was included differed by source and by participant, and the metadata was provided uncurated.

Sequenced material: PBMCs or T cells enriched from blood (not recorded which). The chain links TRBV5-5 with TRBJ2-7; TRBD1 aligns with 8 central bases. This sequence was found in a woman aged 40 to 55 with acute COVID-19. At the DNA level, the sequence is TGTGCCAGCAGCTTGGAGACAGGGGCCTACGAGCAGTACTTC. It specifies CASSLETGAYEQYF. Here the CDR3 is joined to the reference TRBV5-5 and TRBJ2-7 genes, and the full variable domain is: DAGVTQSPTHLIKTRGQQVTLRCSPISGHKSVSWYQQVLGQGPQFIFQYYEKEERGRGNFPDRFSARQFPNYSSELNVNALLLGDSALYLCASSLETGAYEQYFGPGTRLTVT.